This T cell receptor beta chain emerged from a study of T cell responses to AZD1222 COVID-19 vaccine. This CDR3 region has 14 residues. The germline gives CDR1 SGHTA, CDR2 FQGTGA. V dropped 5 bases and J dropped 2 bases, with 10 bases sitting between them. Concerning this clone itself: Its target is unknown.

General observations from the study: Targets within unmutated variant regions were reportedly found for nearly half of spike-specific TCRs.

TCRdb keeps only in-frame clones here, not all; method: immunoSEQ multiplex PCR. The table records 150,000 to 200,000 clones, 90% to 95% of them present only once. The chain carries TRBV7-3 and TRBJ2-1; D not certain. This TCR was sampled from an adult who received the AZD1222 COVID-19 vaccine. The sequencing here drew on peripheral blood, taken 28 days after the second AZD1222 dose. For the CDR3, the DNA is TGTGCCAGCAGCCCTTCGACAACCTACAATGAGCAGTTCTTC. Its translation: CASSPSTTYNEQFF.